This T cell receptor (beta chain) came from a study of Graves' ophthalmopathy and Graves' hyperthyroidism. This clonotype was recorded many times. This CDR3 has 15 amino acids. V gave up 4 bases and J gave up 4 bases, with 11 bases separating them. The germline V gene encodes CDR1 LGHDT and CDR2 YNNKEL (reference sequence). RNA transcripts provided the template for amplifying TCR beta CDR3 regions. RT-PCR was first run with HTBI primers, then multiplex PCR in a second round. TCRdb redid the calling of the multiplex PCR reads with MiXCR, one entry per CDR3 protein. The sample lists approximately 330,000 distinct CDR3 sequences, 15% to 20% occurring once.

This rearrangement joins TRBV3-1 to TRBJ1-6; D gene ambiguous. The TCR originated in an adult man with Graves' ophthalmopathy. The sample was peripheral blood. The CDR3 reads CASSPAGLYNSPLHF. The CDR3 DNA sequence: TGTGCCAGCAGCCCCGCTGGGCTTTATAATTCACCCCTCCACTTT.